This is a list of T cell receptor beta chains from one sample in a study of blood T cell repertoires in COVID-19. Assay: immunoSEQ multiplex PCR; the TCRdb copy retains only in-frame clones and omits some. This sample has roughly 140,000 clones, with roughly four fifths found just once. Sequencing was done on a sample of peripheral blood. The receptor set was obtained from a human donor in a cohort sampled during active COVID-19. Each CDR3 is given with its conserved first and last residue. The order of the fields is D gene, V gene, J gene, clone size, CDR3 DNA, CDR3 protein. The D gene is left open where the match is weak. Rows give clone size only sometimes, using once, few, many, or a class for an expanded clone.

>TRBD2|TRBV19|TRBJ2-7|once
TGTGCCAGTAGTATAGGAGCGGGAACCTACGAGCAGTACTTC
CASSIGAGTYEQYF
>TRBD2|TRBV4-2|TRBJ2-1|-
TGTGCCAGCAGCCAAGATAAGCGGGGGCCCTACAATGAGCAGTTCTTC
CASSQDKRGPYNEQFF
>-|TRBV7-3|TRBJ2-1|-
TGTGCCAGCAGCCCACGGGAGTCAAGGGGGCAGCAGTTCTTC
CASSPRESRGQQFF
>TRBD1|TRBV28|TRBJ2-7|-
TGTGCCATTGAACAGGGGGTTGGGGAGCAGTACTTC
CAIEQGVGEQYF
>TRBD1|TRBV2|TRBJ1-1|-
TGTGCCAGCAGTGCCACGCCGGGACAGGAAACTGAAGCTTTCTTT
CASSATPGQETEAFF
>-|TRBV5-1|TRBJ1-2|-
TGCGCCAGCAGCTTGGGACAGGCCGACTATGGCTACACCTTC
CASSLGQADYGYTF
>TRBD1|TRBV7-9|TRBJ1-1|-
TGTGCCAGCAGCTTACTACCCGGACAGGGAGGGGTCTTGAACACTGAAGCTTTCTTT
CASSLLPGQGGVLNTEAFF
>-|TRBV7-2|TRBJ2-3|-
TGTGCCAGCAGCGGTACACAGGGACACACAGATACGCAGTATTTT
CASSGTQGHTDTQYF
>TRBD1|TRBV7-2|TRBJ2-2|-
TGTGCCAGCAGCTCAGACAGGGACACCGGGGAGCTGTTTTTT
CASSSDRDTGELFF
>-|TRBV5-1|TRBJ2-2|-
TGCGCCAGCAGCTTGTTGGCGGGGAACACCGGGGAGCTGTTTTTT
CASSLLAGNTGELFF
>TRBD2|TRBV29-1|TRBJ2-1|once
TGCAGCGTTGTAGGGACTAGCGGGGGGGCCATCGCTGGGCAGTTCTTC
CSVVGTSGGAIAGQFF
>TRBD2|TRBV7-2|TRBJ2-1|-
TGTGCCAGCAGTAAGGTCAGCGGGGGGGCCAGGTACAATGAGCAGTTCTTC
CASSKVSGGARYNEQFF
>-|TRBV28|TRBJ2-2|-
TGTGCCAGCAGTATCCGGGGGGCCCGGGGGGAGCTGTTTTTT
CASSIRGARGELFF
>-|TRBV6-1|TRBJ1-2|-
TGTGCCAGCAGTGAAGCGCGTCAGGGAGGTGGCTACACCTTC
CASSEARQGGGYTF
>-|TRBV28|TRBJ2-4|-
TGTGCCAGCAGTTTAGAGGCCCCAAACATTCAGTACTTC
CASSLEAPNIQYF
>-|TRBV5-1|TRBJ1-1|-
TGCGCCAGCAGCTTTACAGAGAACACTGAAGCTTTCTTT
CASSFTENTEAFF
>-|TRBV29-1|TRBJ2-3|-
TGCAGCGTTGGGCTTATATCCACAGATACGCAGTATTTT
CSVGLISTDTQYF
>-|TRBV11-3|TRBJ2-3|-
TGTGCCAGCAGCTTATCGGTTACCACAGATACGCAGTATTTT
CASSLSVTTDTQYF
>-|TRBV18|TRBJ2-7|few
TGTGCCAGCTCACCAAGCTCGTACGAGCAGTACTTC
CASSPSSYEQYF
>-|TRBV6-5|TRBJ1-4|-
TGTGCCAGCAGTCTTACAGGAAACAGGGAAAAACTGTTTTTT
CASSLTGNREKLFF
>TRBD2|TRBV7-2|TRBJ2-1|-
TGTGCCAGCAGCTCTAGAACTAGCGGGGGGGCTGGGGAGCAGTTCTTC
CASSSRTSGGAGEQFF
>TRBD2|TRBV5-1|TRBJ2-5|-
TGCGCCAGCAGCGGCGGGAGGCTCCAAGAGACCCAGTACTTC
CASSGGRLQETQYF
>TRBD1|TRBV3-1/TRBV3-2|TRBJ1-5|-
TGTGCCAGCAGCCAAGTAGGACAGGGGTGCAATCAGCCCCAGCATTTT
CASSQVGQGCNQPQHF
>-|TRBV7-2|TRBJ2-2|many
TGTGCCAGCAGCTGGGGAGGAAACACCGGGGAGCTGTTTTTT
CASSWGGNTGELFF
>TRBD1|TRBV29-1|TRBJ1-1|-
TGCAGCGTTGACGAGGGGGCCGGAACTGAAGCTTTCTTT
CSVDEGAGTEAFF
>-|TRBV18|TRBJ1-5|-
TGTGCCAGCTCACCCCTTCGGGGGATGGGGCGAGATCAGCCCCAGCATTTT
CASSPLRGMGRDQPQHF
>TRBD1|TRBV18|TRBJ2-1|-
TGTGCCAGCTCACCAGGGACAGGGTACTACAATGAGCAGTTCTTC
CASSPGTGYYNEQFF
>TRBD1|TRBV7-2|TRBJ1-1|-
TGTGCCAGCAGCCTAGAGACAGGGATAATGAACACTGAAGCTTTCTTT
CASSLETGIMNTEAFF
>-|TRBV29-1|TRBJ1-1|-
TGCAGCGTCCGCCTCGGAGTGAACACTGAAGCTTTCTTT
CSVRLGVNTEAFF
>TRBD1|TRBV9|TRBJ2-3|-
TGTGCCAGCAGCGATGGACAGGGGGTCACAGATACGCAGTATTTT
CASSDGQGVTDTQYF
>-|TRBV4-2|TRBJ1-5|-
TGTGCCAGCAGCCAAGTAGGGGGACCTTATCAGCCCCAGCATTTT
CASSQVGGPYQPQHF
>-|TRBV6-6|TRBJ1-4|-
TGTGCCAGCAGTTACTCCCCAGGGTCCAATGAAAAACTGTTTTTT
CASSYSPGSNEKLFF
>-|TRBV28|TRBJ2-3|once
TGTGCCAGCAGTTTCAGTGGAGATACGCAGTATTTT
CASSFSGDTQYF
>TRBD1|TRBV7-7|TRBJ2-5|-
TGTGCTAGCACCCCGGGACAGGGAAAAGAGACCCAGTACTTC
CASTPGQGKETQYF
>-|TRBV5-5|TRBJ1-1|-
TGTGCCAGCAGCTTGATTTCGGGGATCACTAACACTGAAGCTTTCTTT
CASSLISGITNTEAFF
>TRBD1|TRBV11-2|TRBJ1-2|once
TGTGCCAGCAGCTCCGTTGGGACAGGGAACTATGGCTACACCTTC
CASSSVGTGNYGYTF
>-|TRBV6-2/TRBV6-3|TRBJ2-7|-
TGTGCCAGCAGTTACTCGGGACTCAACTACGAGCAGTACTTC
CASSYSGLNYEQYF
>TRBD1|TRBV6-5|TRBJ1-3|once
TGTGCCAGCAGTTACTCGGGCAGGGGGGGAAACACCATATATTTT
CASSYSGRGGNTIYF
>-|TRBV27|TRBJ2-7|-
TGTGCCAGCAAAGGGGTTCTAGGCGAGCAGTACTTC
CASKGVLGEQYF
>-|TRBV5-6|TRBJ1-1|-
TGTGCCAGCTCGTCGACTGTAAGGAACACTGAAGCTTTCTTT
CASSSTVRNTEAFF
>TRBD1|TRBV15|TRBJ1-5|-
TGTGCCACCAGCAGGGACAGGGGGCGAGGTCAGCCCCAGCATTTT
CATSRDRGRGQPQHF
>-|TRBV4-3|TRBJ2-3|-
TGCGCCAGCAGTCCAGACAGTGATGTTACGCAGTATTTT
CASSPDSDVTQYF
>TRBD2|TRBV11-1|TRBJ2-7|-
TGTGCCAGCAGCTTACGGTCGACTAGCGGGGGGGTTGAGCAGTACTTC
CASSLRSTSGGVEQYF
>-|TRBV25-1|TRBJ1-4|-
TGTGCCAGCAGTGATAGGGACAAGATAAATGAAAAACTGTTTTTT
CASSDRDKINEKLFF
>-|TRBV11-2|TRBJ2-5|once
TGTGCCAGCAGCTCGGACACCTATTCGGAGACCCAGTACTTC
CASSSDTYSETQYF
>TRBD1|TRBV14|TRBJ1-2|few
TGTGCCAGCAGCCAGCGACAGGGGTCGGTTTATGGCTACACCTTC
CASSQRQGSVYGYTF
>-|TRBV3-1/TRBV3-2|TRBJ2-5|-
TGTGCCAGCAGCCAAGATCCAGGGGGGCAAGAGACCCAGTACTTC
CASSQDPGGQETQYF